This T cell receptor beta chain was recorded in a study of tumor-infiltrating lymphocytes in primary liver carcinoma. Study-level information: Surgeons resected the patients' primary liver carcinomas. In every tissue type, samples returned a similar yield of roughly 3.5 to 8 million productive TCRbeta reads.

Reverse transcription of approximately 500 ng total RNA with a constant-region primer produced TCR beta cDNA. Libraries of TCR beta came from three nested multiplex PCR rounds with slightly modified ARM-PCR. TRBV1-TRBV30 forward primers paired with a C-beta reverse primer were used in the first two PCR rounds, which ran about 11 cycles each. TCRdb recomputed calls from the multiplex PCR reads with MiXCR, one row per CDR3 protein. The sample comprises roughly 330,000 distinct CDR3 sequences, less than 70% of which are singletons, and roughly 6% rests with the top ten. Germline V CDR1 and CDR2: PRHDT, FYEKMQ (reference sequence). This CDR3 contains 12 residues. V shed 2 bases and J shed 6 bases, with 4 bases lying between them. Blood RNA originated from unsorted whole blood, with germline DNA additionally extracted. Roughly 4.3 milliliters of peripheral blood were collected before surgery. Whole-study findings and limits: Tumors reached a significantly greater top-250-clone fraction than blood did (p = 0.039).

As for this clonotype: Its antigen is still unknown.

This clonotype originated in a man aged 40-49 years with primary liver carcinoma and hepatitis B virus infection. Sequenced: peripheral blood. The chain joins TRBV13 to TRBJ2-2, with D uncertain. CDR3: CASSLIAGELFF. The CDR3, as DNA: TGTGCCAGCAGCTTAATTGCCGGGGAGCTGTTTTTT.